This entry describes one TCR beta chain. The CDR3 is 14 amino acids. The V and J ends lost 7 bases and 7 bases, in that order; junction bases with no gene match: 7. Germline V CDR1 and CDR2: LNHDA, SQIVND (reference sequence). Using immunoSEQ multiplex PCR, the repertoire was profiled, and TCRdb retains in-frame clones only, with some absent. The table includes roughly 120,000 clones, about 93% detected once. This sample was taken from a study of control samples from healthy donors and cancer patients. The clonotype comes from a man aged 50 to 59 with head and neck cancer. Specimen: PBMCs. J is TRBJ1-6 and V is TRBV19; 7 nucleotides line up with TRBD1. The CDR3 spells CASIETGINSPLHF. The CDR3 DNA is TGTGCCAGTATCGAGACAGGGATAAATTCACCCCTCCACTTT.